These T cell receptor beta chains were read from a single sample in a study of blood T cell repertoires in COVID-19. Some clones are missing from TCRdb's copy, which holds only in-frame ones; the method was immunoSEQ multiplex PCR. The repertoire holds approximately 360,000 clones, with more than 75% as singletons. Sequenced material: PBMCs or T cells enriched from blood (not recorded which). The receptors were gathered from a man in his forties or fifties in a cohort exposed to, infected with or recovered from COVID-19 (not recorded which). CDR3s include the opening cysteine and the closing phenylalanine or tryptophan. D genes are given only for firm matches. Expanded clones are given a class, and other clones once, few, many or no size at all.

clone_size,d_call,v_call,j_call,cdr3_aa,cdr3_nt
NA,NA,TRBV2,TRBJ2-6,CASSEAQGRANVLTF,TGTGCCAGCAGTGAAGCACAGGGTAGGGCCAACGTCCTGACTTTC
NA,TRBD2,TRBV24-1,TRBJ2-5,CATSDRNPSGRFGETQYF,TGTGCCACCAGTGATCGGAACCCTAGCGGGAGATTCGGAGAGACCCAGTACTTC
NA,TRBD2,TRBV25-1,TRBJ2-7,CASSETLAGGTYEQYF,TGTGCCAGCAGTGAAACCCTAGCGGGAGGTACTTACGAGCAGTACTTC
NA,NA,TRBV7-8,TRBJ2-3,CASSFREMGTDTQYF,TGTGCCAGCAGCTTTCGGGAGATGGGCACAGATACGCAGTATTTT
NA,TRBD2,TRBV15,TRBJ2-7,CATSRASAGFHEQYF,TGTGCCACCAGCAGAGCATCAGCGGGATTCCACGAGCAGTACTTC
NA,TRBD2,TRBV5-1,TRBJ2-1,CASSPGTMGPSEQFF,TGCGCCAGCAGCCCCGGGACTATGGGCCCAAGTGAGCAGTTCTTC
NA,TRBD2,TRBV6-5,TRBJ2-7,CASSDWEGLSYEQYF,TGTGCCAGCAGCGACTGGGAGGGACTCTCCTACGAGCAGTACTTC
NA,TRBD1,TRBV5-6,TRBJ1-5,CASSFRQGASNQPQHF,TGTGCCAGCAGCTTTCGACAGGGGGCGTCCAATCAGCCCCAGCATTTT
once,TRBD1,TRBV10-2,TRBJ2-7,CASSAPDRGRGEQYF,TGCGCCAGCAGTGCCCCCGACAGGGGTCGTGGCGAGCAGTACTTC
NA,TRBD2,TRBV5-1,TRBJ2-3,CASSPGLAGVDTQYF,TGCGCCAGCAGCCCCGGACTAGCCGGAGTGGATACGCAGTATTTT
NA,NA,TRBV6-1,TRBJ1-1,CASSEATLNTEAFF,TGTGCCAGCAGTGAAGCGACATTAAACACTGAAGCTTTCTTT
NA,NA,TRBV6-5,TRBJ1-2,CASSYSKLPDYGYTF,TGTGCCAGCAGTTACTCCAAACTTCCTGACTATGGCTACACCTTC
NA,TRBD1,TRBV12-3/TRBV12-4,TRBJ2-5,CASSFGQGETQYF,TGTGCCAGCAGTTTTGGACAGGGGGAGACCCAGTACTTC
NA,NA,TRBV5-4,TRBJ2-5,CASSSRDSEETQYF,TGTGCCAGCAGCAGCCGGGACTCCGAAGAGACCCAGTACTTC
once,TRBD1,TRBV9,TRBJ1-1,CASSVSGGTEAFF,TGTGCCAGCAGCGTATCAGGGGGCACTGAAGCTTTCTTT
once,TRBD2,TRBV11-2,TRBJ2-5,CASSRLAGASQYF,TGTGCCAGCAGTCGACTAGCGGGAGCGTCCCAGTACTTC
NA,TRBD2,TRBV5-1,TRBJ2-5,CASSPAMTSGRGQETQYF,TGCGCCAGCAGCCCGGCCATGACTAGCGGGAGGGGGCAAGAGACCCAGTACTTC
NA,TRBD2,TRBV9,TRBJ2-2,CASRPPGAGEAGELFF,TGTGCCAGCCGCCCCCCAGGAGCGGGAGAGGCCGGGGAGCTGTTTTTT
NA,NA,TRBV20-1,TRBJ1-2,CSARQAYGYTF,TGCAGTGCTAGACAGGCCTATGGCTACACCTTC
NA,NA,TRBV19,TRBJ1-4,CASSVRHLPTNEKLFF,TGTGCCAGTAGTGTAAGACACCTACCAACTAATGAAAAACTGTTTTTT
NA,TRBD2,TRBV2,TRBJ2-5,CASGRVQETQYF,TGTGCCAGCGGGAGGGTCCAAGAGACCCAGTACTTC
NA,TRBD2,TRBV5-4,TRBJ2-7,CASSLGGLAVYEQYF,TGTGCCAGCAGCTTGGGAGGACTAGCGGTCTACGAGCAGTACTTC
NA,NA,TRBV4-2,TRBJ2-7,CASSQGAAGTDEQYF,TGTGCCAGCAGCCAAGGGGCGGCGGGGACGGACGAGCAGTACTTC
NA,TRBD1,TRBV5-1,TRBJ2-5,CASGGTGDFQETQYF,TGCGCCAGCGGCGGGACAGGGGACTTTCAAGAGACCCAGTACTTC
NA,NA,TRBV28,TRBJ1-4,CASTGGGNQREKLFF,TGTGCCAGCACCGGCGGGGGTAATCAGAGGGAGAAACTGTTTTTT
NA,TRBD1,TRBV6-2/TRBV6-3,TRBJ1-2,CASSLHSGQGNGGYTF,TGTGCCAGCAGCTTACATTCGGGACAGGGAAATGGGGGCTACACCTTC
few,TRBD1,TRBV3-1/TRBV3-2,TRBJ2-6,CASSRLGTGISGANVLTF,TGTGCCAGCAGCCGCCTTGGGACAGGCATCTCTGGGGCCAACGTCCTGACTTTC
NA,NA,TRBV5-6,TRBJ1-2,CASSLVPYGYTF,TGTGCCAGCAGCTTGGTTCCTTATGGCTACACCTTC
once,NA,TRBV12-5,TRBJ2-1,CASGTVTGLYNEQFF,TGTGCTAGTGGTACCGTTACGGGTTTATACAATGAGCAGTTCTTC
NA,TRBD2,TRBV18,TRBJ2-1,CASSALPPGDSGSYNEQFF,TGTGCCAGCTCAGCCCTCCCGCCGGGAGATAGCGGGAGCTACAATGAGCAGTTCTTC
NA,NA,TRBV27,TRBJ1-2,CASSFDVQGSHGYTF,TGTGCCAGCAGTTTTGATGTGCAGGGGAGTCATGGCTACACCTTC
NA,TRBD2,TRBV2,TRBJ2-3,CASSSSAGASDTQYF,TGTGCCAGCAGTTCAAGTGCGGGAGCGTCAGATACGCAGTATTTT
NA,TRBD1,TRBV5-4,TRBJ2-1,CASSGRDRVINEQFF,TGTGCCAGCAGCGGCCGGGACAGGGTGATCAATGAGCAGTTCTTC
NA,NA,TRBV7-9,TRBJ1-1,CASSLNIGGTEAFF,TGTGCCAGCAGCTTAAACATCGGCGGCACTGAAGCTTTCTTT
NA,NA,TRBV2,TRBJ1-5,CAGGDGYNQPQHF,TGTGCCGGGGGGGACGGATACAATCAGCCCCAGCATTTT
once,NA,TRBV10-3,TRBJ2-3,CAISESRQSDTQYF,TGTGCCATCAGTGAGTCTAGACAATCAGATACGCAGTATTTT
NA,NA,TRBV7-9,TRBJ1-1,CASRPNDGERNTEAFF,TGTGCCAGCAGACCTAATGACGGGGAGCGTAACACTGAAGCTTTCTTT
NA,NA,TRBV5-1,TRBJ2-5,CASSLPGETQYF,TGCGCCAGCAGCTTGCCGGGGGAGACCCAGTACTTC
NA,NA,TRBV29-1,TRBJ2-3,CSVGRTSTDTQYF,TGCAGCGTAGGACGGACTAGCACAGATACGCAGTATTTT
NA,NA,TRBV2,TRBJ2-7,CASSYSQRASPHEQYF,TGTGCCAGCAGTTACTCCCAGCGGGCCAGCCCCCACGAGCAGTACTTC
NA,NA,TRBV18,TRBJ1-4,CASSPGGNEKLFF,TGTGCCAGCTCACCAGGGGGCAATGAAAAACTGTTTTTT
NA,TRBD2,TRBV4-1,TRBJ2-1,CASSQELGGRAFREQFF,TGCGCCAGCAGCCAAGAACTCGGCGGGAGGGCCTTTCGTGAGCAGTTCTTC
once,TRBD2,TRBV5-4,TRBJ2-7,CASSYGLAGGEQYF,TGTGCCAGCAGTTACGGACTAGCGGGAGGGGAGCAGTACTTC
NA,NA,TRBV7-3,TRBJ2-2,CASSPQGNTGELFF,TGTGCCAGCAGTCCACAGGGGAACACCGGGGAGCTGTTTTTT
NA,NA,TRBV5-4,TRBJ1-6,CASSLDKGSFSPLHF,TGTGCCAGCAGCCTGGACAAGGGGTCGTTTTCACCCCTCCACTTT
NA,TRBD2,TRBV5-4,TRBJ2-5,CASSLAGGGETQYF,TGTGCCAGCAGCTTAGCGGGAGGAGGAGAGACCCAGTACTTC
NA,NA,TRBV5-1,TRBJ2-7,CASSLQTVGEDEQYF,TGCGCCAGCAGCCTACAGACAGTTGGGGAGGACGAGCAGTACTTC
NA,NA,TRBV14,TRBJ2-1,CASSLGGASGYNEQFF,TGTGCCAGCAGCCTTGGGGGGGCTAGCGGATACAATGAGCAGTTCTTC
NA,TRBD1,TRBV5-1,TRBJ1-3,CASSLQGGSDTIYF,TGCGCCAGCAGCTTACAGGGGGGATCGGACACCATATATTTT
NA,NA,TRBV18,TRBJ2-5,CASSPQGEETQYF,TGTGCCAGCTCACCACAAGGGGAAGAGACCCAGTACTTC
NA,NA,TRBV15,TRBJ2-1,CATSSSSASLEQFF,TGTGCCACCAGCAGTTCTAGCGCGAGTCTAGAGCAGTTCTTC
NA,TRBD1,TRBV18,TRBJ1-2,CASSPSDRVYGYTF,TGTGCCAGCTCACCCTCAGACAGGGTCTATGGCTACACCTTC
NA,TRBD1,TRBV4-2,TRBJ1-1,CASSQGSTGGNTEAFF,TGTGCCAGCAGCCAGGGGTCCACAGGGGGGAACACTGAAGCTTTCTTT
NA,NA,TRBV9,TRBJ1-1,CASSVDLGAGATEAFF,TGTGCCAGCAGCGTAGATCTAGGCGCGGGGGCCACTGAAGCTTTCTTT
NA,NA,TRBV3-1/TRBV3-2,TRBJ2-5,CASSQASAGTQYF,TGTGCCAGCAGCCAAGCCTCGGCGGGGACCCAGTACTTC
NA,NA,TRBV27,TRBJ2-7,CASKHSPSLFYEQYF,TGTGCCAGCAAGCACAGTCCTTCCCTATTTTACGAGCAGTACTTC
NA,TRBD2,TRBV14,TRBJ2-1,CASSQDLLAVYNEQFF,TGTGCCAGCAGCCAAGATCTACTAGCGGTTTACAATGAGCAGTTCTTC
NA,NA,TRBV5-1,TRBJ2-3,CASSLEWRSSPTDTQYF,TGCGCCAGCAGCTTGGAGTGGCGGAGTTCTCCCACAGATACGCAGTATTTT
NA,TRBD2,TRBV27,TRBJ2-1,CASTKRENNEQFF,TGTGCCAGCACCAAGCGGGAAAATAATGAGCAGTTCTTC